This T cell receptor (beta chain) was obtained from a study of cytomegalovirus exposure and HLA in healthy donors. Study details: Early on, a data release was issued that held roughly 80 million unique TCRs from HLA-typed donors. Study-wide points: Cytomegalovirus association was assigned to about 150 TCR beta chains.

As for this clone: The antigen is unknown.

The PCR was carried out with 60 Vbeta primers and 13 Jbeta primers. TCRdb's table, derived via immunoSEQ multiplex PCR, lists solely in-frame clones and lacks some. The sample totals some 200,000 clones. The sequencing input was PBMCs. The clonotype originates from a woman aged 18-29 years in good health and CMV-seropositive.

CDR3 coding DNA: TGTGCCAGCAGCGAAAGCGGGGGCGTGTTCGAGCAGTACTTC. It is translated as CASSESGGVFEQYF. J is TRBJ2-7 and V is TRBV9, with 8 nucleotides matching TRBD2. Trimming cost V 3 bases and J 6 bases; bases outside gene matches: 8. This CDR3 spans 14 amino acids. Germline V gene sequence: CDR1 SGDLS, CDR2 YYNGEE.